Listed here are 14 T cell receptor beta chains from one sample, sequenced in a study of blood T cell repertoires in COVID-19. The assay was immunoSEQ multiplex PCR, and TCRdb's table has in-frame clones only and misses some. This sample has roughly 97,000 clones, with approximately 87% found just once. Sequenced sample: peripheral blood. These TCRs come from a man aged 50-60 years with acute or convalescent COVID-19.

The rearrangement links TRBV19 to TRBJ2-1; D is undetermined. Germline V lookup: CDR1 LNHDA, CDR2 SQIVND (reference sequence). CDR3 length: 15 residues. V shed 1 base and J shed 4 bases, with 11 bases lying between them. The CDR3 DNA reads as TGTGCCAGTAGTATAGGGGCACAAGCTTACAATGAGCAGTTCTTC. Protein product: CASSIGAQAYNEQFF.

The chain joins TRBV9 to TRBJ1-1; TRBD1 might be the D (6 bases). The CDR3 runs to 15 residues. Germline-derived CDR1 and CDR2 are SGDLS and YYNGEE. V was clipped by 4 bases and J by 5 bases, with 18 bases between them. This CDR3 reads CASSHGRGGVTEAFF. CDR3 in DNA: TGTGCCAGCAGCCATGGAAGAGGGGGAGTGACTGAAGCTTTCTTT.

The chain couples TRBV19 to TRBJ2-7, with a weak D call TRBD2 (10 bases). This CDR3 is 18 amino acids long. V was shortened by 3 bases and J by 2 bases, with 23 bases between the two germline ends. In germline, CDR1 is LNHDA, CDR2 SQIVND (reference sequence). CDR3 in amino acids: CASSITGGRLAGAYEQYF. For the CDR3, the DNA is TGTGCCAGTAGTATCACAGGGGGCCGACTAGCGGGTGCCTACGAGCAGTACTTC.

This chain uses TRBV5-1 with TRBJ2-3; unclear D gene. V was cut by 0 bases and J by 1 base, with 9 bases left in between. Per the germline V gene, CDR1 is SGHRS and CDR2 is YFSETQ. This CDR3 comprises 15 residues. CDR3 nucleotides: TGCGCCAGCAGCTTGGCCGTCAAGCGCACAGATACGCAGTATTTT. Translated: CASSLAVKRTDTQYF. The full variable domain, with the rest looked up from reference TRBV5-1 and TRBJ2-3, is KAGVTQTPRYLIKTRGQQVTLSCSPISGHRSVSWYQQTPGQGLQFLFEYFSETQRNKGNFPGRFSGRQFSNSRSEMNVSTLELGDSALYLCASSLAVKRTDTQYFGPGTRLTVL.

This chain joins TRBV28 and TRBJ2-5, with TRBD2 identical over 12 bases. This CDR3 spans 15 amino acids. Per germline, CDR1 MDHEN and CDR2 SYDVKM. The V gene end was trimmed by 5 bases and the J gene end by 3 bases; junction bases not matched to a gene: 4. The CDR3 sequence: CASSPRTSGKETQYF. CDR3 nucleotide sequence: TGTGCCAGCAGTCCGAGGACTAGCGGGAAAGAGACCCAGTACTTC.

This sequence joins TRBV3-1 (or the pseudogene TRBV3-2) and TRBJ2-1; tentative D call: TRBD2 (7 bases). In germline, CDR1 is LGHDT, CDR2 YNNKEL (reference sequence). V lost 5 bases and J 6 bases, leaving 14 bases between the germline ends. The CDR3 has 14 residues. This chain's CDR3 is CASSWGGGSNEQFF. Here the CDR3 DNA reads TGTGCCAGCAGCTGGGGAGGGGGGAGCAATGAGCAGTTCTTC.

J is TRBJ1-5 and V is TRBV6-5, with D maybe TRBD1 (5 bases). Trimming stripped 6 bases from V and 6 bases from J, with 12 bases between. CDR3 length: 13 residues. CDR1 is MNHEY, CDR2 SVGAGI, per germline. The CDR3, as DNA: TGTGCCAGCAGCGGCGGGGCCCCTCAGCCCCAGCATTTT. Amino acid sequence: CASSGGAPQPQHF.

This chain's CDR3 is CASSRQGALMNIQYF. The CDR3 DNA sequence: TGTGCCAGCAGCCGGCAGGGGGCATTGATGAACATTCAGTACTTC. This chain connects TRBV5-6 to TRBJ2-4; the match to TRBD1 covers 8 bases. The trim removed 4 bases at V and 7 bases at J, leaving 10 bases unmatched. The V gene's germline CDR1 is SGHDT and CDR2 YYEEEE. The CDR3 is 15 residues long.

This clone came up once. The chain carries TRBV4-2 and TRBJ2-7, with D unresolved. The V end lost 4 bases, the J end lost 6 bases, and 13 bases lay between the germline ends. The CDR3 extends over 13 amino acids. CDR1 and CDR2 from the germline V gene are LGHNA and YNFKEQ. CDR3 sequence (DNA): TGTGCCAGCAGCCCGAGGTTGGCCGGCGAGCAGTACTTC. The encoded protein is CASSPRLAGEQYF.

J is TRBJ2-2 and V is TRBV28; the match to TRBD1 covers 9 bases. V shed 3 bases and J 7 bases; nucleotides not matched to a gene: 9. CDR3 length: 16 residues. Germline CDR1 MDHEN, CDR2 SYDVKM. CDR3 nucleotide sequence: TGTGCCAGCAGTTTTCCCGGGACAGGGAGTCGCGGGGAGCTGTTTTTT. It specifies CASSFPGTGSRGELFF.

The chain combines TRBV7-9 with TRBJ1-1, with 11 bases lining up with TRBD1. Germline V lookup: CDR1 SEHNR, CDR2 FQNEAQ (reference sequence). The junction had 16 bases not matched to a gene; V was cut back by 4 bases and J by 6 bases. This CDR3 comprises 18 residues. The CDR3 protein is CASSYAGTGGPRSAEAFF. DNA of the CDR3: TGTGCCAGCAGCTATGCCGGGACAGGGGGACCCCGGTCGGCTGAAGCTTTCTTT.

The chain links TRBV4-1 to TRBJ1-5; D may be TRBD1 (5 bases). The CDR3 sequence is 15 residues long. The germline gives CDR1 MGHRA, CDR2 YSYEKL. V lost 0 bases, J lost 6 bases, and 12 bases lay in between. The CDR3 DNA is TGCGCCAGCAGCCAAGATGGGGGGGTCGGTCAGCCCCAGCATTTT. This gives the protein CASSQDGGVGQPQHF.

V is TRBV19 and J is TRBJ2-1; 9 bases are shared with TRBD2. Germline V gene data show CDR1 as LNHDA and CDR2 as SQIVND (reference sequence). The CDR3 runs to 13 residues. Unmatched junction bases numbered 4, after V lost 4 bases and J lost 9 bases. In nucleotides, the CDR3 is TGTGCCAGTAGTAGTCTAGCGGGGACTGAGCAGTTCTTC. This gives the protein CASSSLAGTEQFF.

The CDR3 protein is CSARRTDYNEQFF. The CDR3, as DNA: TGCAGCGCTAGAAGGACAGACTACAATGAGCAGTTCTTC. The V and J genes are TRBV29-1 and TRBJ2-1, with D perhaps matching TRBD1 (6 bases). Germline CDR1 is SQVTM and CDR2 is ANQGSEA. The CDR3 is 13 amino acids. The germline V and J ends were trimmed by 7 bases and 3 bases, with 13 bases remaining between them.